Shown below are 23 T cell receptor beta chains from a single sample sequenced in a study of CD8 T cells in ankylosing spondylitis. TCRdb re-called the 5' RACE reads with MiXCR, one entry per CDR3 protein. The sample lists over 200,000 distinct CDR3 sequences; more than 9% were seen once. Sequencing was performed on blood, either unsorted or a sorted T cell fraction (not recorded which). Every receptor here comes from a male donor with ankylosing spondylitis or in good health (not recorded which).

This clonotype came up many times. The CDR3 DNA reads as TGCGCCAGCAGCCCCATTCGAATCCACCCAGATACGCAGTATTTT. This translates into CASSPIRIHPDTQYF. The chain couples TRBV5-1 to TRBJ2-3; D remains unclear. Germline V gives CDR1 SGHRS, CDR2 YFSETQ. Trimming left V 4 bases short and J 4 bases short, with 16 bases between. This CDR3 comprises 15 residues.

The sample holds a few counts of this clonotype. The V gene is TRBV20-1, the J gene TRBJ2-2; 9 nucleotides agree with TRBD2. Trimming took 4 bases from V and 4 from J; bases not matched to a gene: 1. The CDR3 extends over 13 amino acids. Germline-derived CDR1 and CDR2 are DFQATT and SNEGSKA (reference sequence). In DNA, the CDR3 is TGCAGTGCTAAGACTAGCGGCACCGGGGAGCTGTTTTTT. This sequence encodes CSAKTSGTGELFF.

A note on this clonotype: A much larger clone lies a single base off, so this may be a read error. V and J are TRBV20-1 and TRBJ1-1; D not certain. The CDR3 sequence is 12 residues long. CDR1 DFQATT and CDR2 SNEGSKA come from the germline V gene (reference sequence). The CDR3 DNA sequence: TGCAGAGCAGAGGGAAGGAGGACTGAAGCTTTCTTT. Protein: CRAEGRRTEAFF.

This clonotype was found a few times. This chain uses TRBV10-3 with TRBJ1-2; 8 nucleotides align to TRBD1. Germline V gene data show CDR1 as ENHRY and CDR2 as SYGVKD. The V segment lost 5 bases and the J segment 8 bases; nucleotides outside the gene matches: 7. The CDR3 length is 13 residues. CDR3 amino acids: CAISRTGSDGYTF. The CDR3 DNA reads TGTGCCATCAGTCGGACAGGGAGCGACGGCTACACCTTC.

This clonotype was seen at least ten times. The rearrangement uses TRBV5-1 and TRBJ2-3; 8 nucleotides match TRBD2. V lost 0 bases to trimming and J lost 3 bases; unmatched junction nucleotides: 3. The CDR3 totals 15 residues. Germline CDR1 is SGHRS and CDR2 is YFSETQ. CDR3 in amino acids: CASSLDGGETDTQYF. CDR3 DNA: TGCGCCAGCAGCTTGGACGGGGGGGAAACAGATACGCAGTATTTT.

This clonotype has at least ten counts. V and J are TRBV7-2 and TRBJ1-6, with a tentative D call TRBD1 (5 bases). CDR1 SGHTA and CDR2 FQGNSA come from the germline V gene. There are 14 residues in the CDR3. Trimming cost V 6 bases and J 8 bases, with 14 bases left between them. The DNA for the CDR3 is TGTGCCAGCAGGCCTCAGGTGGGGGATTCACCCCTCCACTTT. Encoded protein: CASRPQVGDSPLHF.

With regard to this clonotype: A much bigger clone sits one base away, suggesting this may be a read error. The chain uses TRBV6-1 and TRBJ2-1; tentatively, D is TRBD1 (5 bases). The CDR3 loop spans 13 amino acids. Germline V gene sequence: CDR1 MNHNS, CDR2 SASEGT. The CDR3 bases are TGTCCCAGCAGTCCAGGGTCCTACAATGAGCAGTTCTTC. Amino acid sequence: CPSSPGSYNEQFF.

This clonotype was observed at least ten times. The V call is TRBV3-1, the J call TRBJ1-2; D call uncertain. This CDR3 region has 13 residues. In germline, CDR1 is LGHDT, CDR2 YNNKEL (reference sequence). V was shortened by 0 bases and J by 6 bases, with 8 bases between the two germline ends. CDR3 in amino acids: CASSQDNVDGYTF. The CDR3 DNA reads TGTGCCAGCAGCCAAGATAACGTTGATGGCTACACCTTC.

This clonotype was seen at least ten times. This chain connects TRBV5-1 to TRBJ1-1, with no clear D. Deletions cut 0 bases from V and 0 bases from J, with 9 bases between. The CDR3 length is 15 residues. Per germline, CDR1 SGHRS and CDR2 YFSETQ. The CDR3 loop is CASSLVGDLNTEAFF. The CDR3 DNA sequence: TGCGCCAGCAGCTTGGTTGGGGATTTGAACACTGAAGCTTTCTTT.

The chain couples TRBV19 to TRBJ2-7, with 12 bases that match TRBD2. Losses at the gene ends were 5 bases for V and 1 base for J; bases not matched to a gene: 6. The CDR3 extends over 16 amino acids. The germline gives CDR1 LNHDA, CDR2 SQIVND (reference sequence). The DNA for the CDR3 is TGTGCCAGTAGTGTCGGACTAGCGGGGAAATCCTACGAGCAGTACTTC. This gives the protein CASSVGLAGKSYEQYF.

The rearrangement joins TRBV7-8 to TRBJ1-2; tentatively, D is TRBD1 (6 bases). Germline loops: CDR1 SGHVS, CDR2 FQNEAQ. The CDR3 has 14 amino acids. Between the trimmed V and J ends, which lost 5 bases and 2 bases, there was a span of 12 bases. The CDR3 here is CASSRTDNNYGYTF. CDR3 bases: TGTGCCAGCAGCCGGACAGATAACAACTATGGCTACACCTTC.

This clonotype was picked up many times. The chain uses TRBV14 and TRBJ1-1; a possible D gene is TRBD1 (5 bases). Deletions cut 4 bases from V and 5 bases from J, with 20 bases between. Germline V gene lookup returns CDR1 SGHDN and CDR2 FVKESK. The CDR3 is 16 amino acids. In DNA, the CDR3 is TGTGCCAGCAGCCTCCCCGGCGGGGCAGGGAATACTGAAGCTTTCTTT. Its protein product is CASSLPGGAGNTEAFF.

This clonotype was seen a few times. The V gene is TRBV5-1, the J gene TRBJ1-3; D is undetermined. V was clipped by 5 bases and J by 0 bases, with 9 bases between them. The CDR3 runs 14 residues. Germline V gene sequence: CDR1 SGHRS, CDR2 YFSETQ. The CDR3: CASSEFGSGNTIYF. In DNA form, the CDR3 reads TGCGCCAGCAGTGAGTTCGGCTCTGGAAACACCATATATTTT.

This clonotype has at least ten counts. The chain couples TRBV24-1 to TRBJ1-2; D may be TRBD1 (6 bases). The CDR3 sequence is 15 residues long. Trimming stripped 3 bases from V and 0 bases from J, with 10 bases between. Germline V gene sequence: CDR1 KGHDR, CDR2 SFDVKD. CDR3 sequence: CATSDQGTPNYGYTF. The CDR3 DNA reads TGTGCCACCAGTGATCAGGGGACCCCTAACTATGGCTACACCTTC.

The chain uses TRBV7-2 and TRBJ2-2; D is ambiguous. Trimming removed 0 bases from V and 5 bases from J, with 4 bases in between. The length of the CDR3 is 13 residues. Germline CDR1 is SGHTA and CDR2 is FQGNSA. CDR3 in DNA: TGTGCCAGCAGCTTAGCCTTAACCGGGGAGCTGTTTTTT. This translates into CASSLALTGELFF. The full variable domain, completed using reference TRBV7-2 and TRBJ2-2, is GAGVSQSPSNKVTEKGKDVELRCDPISGHTALYWYRQSLGQGLEFLIYFQGNSAPDKSGLPSDRFSAERTGGSVSTLTIQRTQQEDSAVYLCASSLALTGELFFGEGSRLTVL.

The chain employs TRBV20-1 and TRBJ2-3; D remains unclear. With 6 bases removed from V and 3 bases from J, the gap between germline ends came to 13 bases. This CDR3 comprises 13 residues. CDR1 is DFQATT, CDR2 SNEGSKA, per germline (reference sequence). CDR3 nucleotides: TGCAGTGCAGAGCATGGCACGACAGATACGCAGTATTTT. This translates into CSAEHGTTDTQYF.

This clonotype was counted between two and nine times. This sequence joins TRBV5-6 and TRBJ1-2; the D gene is possibly TRBD1 (5 bases). Germline V gives CDR1 SGHDT, CDR2 YYEEEE. Trimming took 4 bases from V and 2 from J, leaving 15 bases between them. The CDR3 runs to 15 residues. Written as DNA, the CDR3 is TGTGCCAGCAGCCCGGGGGTCGGGGGGAACTATGGCTACACCTTC. Translation: CASSPGVGGNYGYTF.

This clonotype occurred many times. The V call is TRBV7-2, the J call TRBJ2-7; D is perhaps TRBD1 (6 bases). The germline CDR1 and CDR2 sequences are SGHTA and FQGNSA. This CDR3 contains 15 residues. Between the trimmed V and J ends, which lost 4 bases and 5 bases, there was a span of 18 bases. The CDR3 region is CASSSAGRGIDEQYF. CDR3 bases: TGTGCCAGCAGCTCCGCAGGCAGGGGTATCGACGAGCAGTACTTC.

This clonotype has a count of ten or more. The chain couples TRBV6-5 to TRBJ2-7, with TRBD1 matching 8 bases. J lost 0 bases, V lost 6 bases, and 7 bases had no gene match. Germline CDR1 is MNHEY and CDR2 is SVGAGI. The CDR3 is 15 amino acids. The CDR3 bases are TGTGCCAGCAGCTATGGACAGGGCTTCTCCTACGAGCAGTACTTC. Translating it yields CASSYGQGFSYEQYF.

The table lists this clonotype with a few counts. The chain recombines TRBV5-1 with TRBJ1-2; possible D gene TRBD1, 5 bases. The CDR3 runs 12 residues. Germline-derived CDR1 and CDR2 are SGHRS and YFSETQ. Trimming pared 5 bases from V and 3 bases from J, leaving 8 bases between. DNA for the CDR3: TGCGCCAGCAGAGGGGAGGACTATGGCTACACCTTC. It translates to CASRGEDYGYTF.

This clonotype came up a few times. The chain joins TRBV5-1 to TRBJ1-6, with 10 bases lining up with TRBD1. J lost 8 bases, V lost 4 bases, and 3 bases had no gene match. This CDR3 contains 14 residues. CDR1 and CDR2 from the germline V gene are SGHRS and YFSETQ. CDR3 coding DNA: TGCGCCAGCAGCATCGGGACAGGGGATTCACCCCTCCACTTT. Translated: CASSIGTGDSPLHF.

Many counts were recorded for this clonotype. CDR3 sequence reads: CASSFSVWEQYF. CDR3 DNA: TGTGCCAGCAGCTTCTCAGTTTGGGAGCAGTACTTC. The chain couples TRBV7-9 to TRBJ2-7; D is unclear. The V and J ends lost 3 bases and 7 bases respectively, with 10 bases between them. The CDR3 consists of 12 residues. Germline CDR1 SEHNR, CDR2 FQNEAQ (reference sequence).

This clonotype showed up just a few times. The chain joins TRBV7-2 to TRBJ1-5; D uncertain. Trimming pared 2 bases from V and 4 bases from J, leaving 9 bases between. Per germline, CDR1 SGHTA and CDR2 FQGNSA. This CDR3 is 14 amino acids long. DNA for the CDR3: TGTGCCAGCAGCTTATACTCCACGAATCAGCCCCAGCATTTT. Translation gives CASSLYSTNQPQHF.